This record looks at one TCR beta chain sequence and its context. This specimen belongs to a study of blood T cell repertoires in COVID-19. Across the whole study: The United States, Italy and Spain were the sources of the acute and convalescent COVID-19 samples. PBMCs, B-cell-depleted T cells, or T cells provided the cDNA or gDNA that made up the material.

V lost 5 bases and J lost 4; bases outside the gene matches: 11. The CDR3 runs to 17 residues. In germline, CDR1 is SGHRS, CDR2 YFSETQ. In the authors' workflow: Researchers report that nucleated cell counts were estimated from reference gene primer amplification. Clones were read by immunoSEQ multiplex PCR, and TCRdb kept only the in-frame ones, dropping some. V, J and clone size are those of that table, while D and trimming were read from the DNA. The table shows just under 150,000 clones, with more than 75% occurring only once. Source material: peripheral blood. V gene TRBV5-1 combines with J gene TRBJ2-1; 11 positions match TRBD2. This sequence originates from a man aged 50 to 59 who had recovered from COVID-19. The CDR3 protein is CASRAPASGGFYNEQFF. In DNA, the CDR3 is TGCGCCAGCAGAGCGCCTGCTAGCGGGGGGTTTTACAATGAGCAGTTCTTC.